The 20 T cell receptor beta chains given below trace back to one sample, sequenced in a study of blood T cell repertoires in COVID-19. Profiling relied on immunoSEQ multiplex PCR, and the TCRdb table lists in-frame clones only, not all of them. The sample has 200,000 to 250,000 clones, approximately 85% seen once. Material: peripheral blood. The receptors here all came from a man aged 40-49 years with acute or convalescent COVID-19.

The V call is TRBV9, the J call TRBJ2-5, with 7 bases lining up with TRBD2. The CDR3 sequence is 17 residues long. CDR1 and CDR2 (germline): SGDLS, YYNGEE. V shed 3 bases and J 5 bases; nucleotides not matched to a gene: 16. The CDR3 sequence is CASSALGGTALGETQYF. CDR3 in DNA: TGTGCCAGCAGCGCCCTGGGGGGGACCGCACTTGGGGAGACCCAGTACTTC.

The gene calls are TRBV18 and TRBJ1-4, with unresolved D. The CDR3 is 14 amino acids. V lost 1 base and J 3 bases, leaving 6 bases between the germline ends. Germline V gene sequence: CDR1 KGHSH, CDR2 LQKENI. This CDR3 reads CASSPRGPNEKLFF. The CDR3 region has the DNA TGTGCCAGCTCACCACGCGGTCCTAATGAAAAACTGTTTTTT. Full variable domain (rest looked up from reference TRBV18 and TRBJ1-4): NAGVMQNPRHLVRRRGQEARLRCSPMKGHSHVYWYRQLPEEGLKFMVYLQKENIIDESGMPKERFSAEFPKEGPSILRIQQVVRGDSAAYFCASSPRGPNEKLFFGSGTQLSVL.

The chain employs TRBV7-2 and TRBJ2-2; a possible D gene is TRBD2 (5 bases). Germline CDR1 reads SGHTA; CDR2 reads FQGNSA. V lost 1 base and J lost 2, with 8 bases in between. The CDR3 runs 15 residues. The CDR3 sequence is CASSLGPGNTGELFF. In nucleotides, the CDR3 is TGTGCCAGCAGCTTAGGTCCGGGAAACACCGGGGAGCTGTTTTTT.

The gene calls are TRBV7-3 and TRBJ1-1; no clear D. Deletions cut 5 bases from V and 5 bases from J, with 9 bases between. Per the germline V gene, CDR1 is SGHTA and CDR2 is FQGTGA. The CDR3 is made up of 12 amino acids. CDR3 DNA: TGTGCCAGCAGCCCCGGAGGAACTGAAGCTTTCTTT. Translating it yields CASSPGGTEAFF. The full variable domain, in which reference TRBV7-3 and TRBJ1-1 provide the parts outside the CDR3, is GAGVSQTPSNKVTEKGKYVELRCDPISGHTALYWYRQSLGQGPEFLIYFQGTGAADDSGLPNDRFFAVRPEGSVSTLKIQRTERGDSAVYLCASSPGGTEAFFGQGTRLTVV.

J is TRBJ2-2 and V is TRBV7-7; 8 bases align to TRBD2. This CDR3 comprises 16 residues. The junction had 9 bases not matched to a gene; V was cut back by 3 bases and J by 6 bases. The germline V gene has CDR1 SSHAT and CDR2 FNYEAQ (reference sequence). CDR3 region: CASSLSGTSVPGELFF. DNA for the CDR3: TGTGCCAGCAGCTTGAGTGGGACTAGTGTTCCCGGGGAGCTGTTTTTT. Complete variable domain (other parts from reference TRBV7-7 and TRBJ2-2): GAGVSQSPRYKVTKRGQDVTLRCDPISSHATLYWYQQALGQGPEFLTYFNYEAQPDKSGLPSDRFSAERPEGSISTLTIQRTEQRDSAMYRCASSLSGTSVPGELFFGEGSRLTVL.

V gene TRBV12-5 combines with J gene TRBJ2-1, with 9 bases that match TRBD2. The CDR3 covers 15 residues. V shed 2 bases and J 7 bases; nucleotides not matched to a gene: 6. CDR1 is LGHNT, CDR2 FRNRAP, per germline. In nucleotides, the CDR3 is TGTGCTAGTGGTTTGTTCCTAGCGGGGCATAATGAGCAGTTCTTC. This translates into CASGLFLAGHNEQFF.

This clone was counted only a few times. The J gene is TRBJ2-7, the V gene TRBV5-4; a weak D match, TRBD1 (6 bases). Looked up from germline, CDR1 is SGHNT and CDR2 is YYREEE (reference sequence). The CDR3 sequence is 14 residues long. V was clipped by 4 bases and J by 4 bases, with 15 bases between them. This CDR3 reads CASSMGASTYEQYF. CDR3 DNA: TGTGCCAGCAGCATGGGGGCTTCGACGTACGAGCAGTACTTC.

The chain joins TRBV23-1 to TRBJ1-5; TRBD1 matches 12 bases. TRBV23-1 is recorded as an ORF, its role being uncertain. The V segment lost 4 bases and the J segment 5 bases; nucleotides outside the gene matches: 18. This CDR3 has 20 amino acids. CDR3 region: CASSLKNPGQGAIRDQPQHF. In DNA, the CDR3 is TGCGCCAGCAGTCTAAAAAACCCGGGACAGGGGGCAATTAGGGATCAGCCCCAGCATTTT.

This clone has more than one count but fewer than ten. The genes are TRBV3-1 (or the pseudogene TRBV3-2) and TRBJ1-6, with a weak D call TRBD1 (5 bases). Trimming took off 5 bases at V and 7 bases at J, with 15 bases between the two ends. Per the germline V gene, CDR1 is LGHDT and CDR2 is YNNKEL (reference sequence). The CDR3 consists of 15 residues. The CDR3 loop reads CASSSGTSRNSPLHF. The CDR3 DNA reads TGTGCCAGCAGCTCAGGGACTTCGCGAAATTCACCCCTCCACTTT.

There are a few counts of this clone. The CDR3 protein is CASSEYGLLGWYEQYF. In DNA form, the CDR3 reads TGTGCCAGCAGTGAATATGGACTCCTGGGATGGTACGAGCAGTACTTC. The V call is TRBV6-1, the J call TRBJ2-7; perhaps TRBD2 as D (5 bases). This CDR3 contains 16 residues. V lost 2 bases and J lost 4, with 18 bases in between. Germline V gene sequence: CDR1 MNHNS, CDR2 SASEGT.

The V gene is TRBV28, the J gene TRBJ1-1, with TRBD1 matching 8 bases. The CDR3 is made up of 14 amino acids. Germline CDR1 MDHEN, CDR2 SYDVKM. J was trimmed by 4 bases and V by 4 bases; bases with no gene match: 5. The CDR3 protein is CASSSGGGITEAFF. CDR3 sequence (DNA): TGTGCCAGCAGTTCAGGGGGCGGGATCACTGAAGCTTTCTTT.

On this clone: Other DNA sequences in this specimen translate into the identical CDR3. The chain employs TRBV5-4 and TRBJ1-2, with no clear D. Germline assignment: CDR1 SGHNT and CDR2 YYREEE (reference sequence). The CDR3 runs to 13 residues. Trimming left V 0 bases short and J 2 bases short, with 5 bases between. CDR3 bases: TGTGCCAGCAGCTTGGACCGGAACTATGGCTACACCTTC. Translating it yields CASSLDRNYGYTF.

V usage is TRBV5-1 and J usage is TRBJ1-1, with TRBD1 as a possible D gene (6 bases). There are 14 residues in the CDR3. Germline values: CDR1 SGHRS, CDR2 YFSETQ. Trimming removed 3 bases at V and 7 bases at J, with 16 bases between. CDR3: CASSSPPGQIEAFF. CDR3 DNA: TGCGCCAGCAGCTCCCCCCCCGGACAGATTGAAGCTTTCTTT.

J is TRBJ2-7 and V is TRBV19; 7 bases match TRBD1. Trimming took 5 bases from V and 6 from J; bases not matched to a gene: 10. Per the germline V gene, CDR1 is LNHDA and CDR2 is SQIVND (reference sequence). This CDR3 is built from 14 residues. CDR3: CASSQQGPLGEQYF. DNA of the CDR3: TGTGCCAGTAGTCAACAGGGGCCCCTTGGCGAGCAGTACTTC.

In its sample, this clone was seen once. This chain connects TRBV28 to TRBJ1-5; D may be TRBD1 (6 bases). The ends were cut back, 6 bases at V and 6 bases at J, with 15 bases in the middle. In germline, CDR1 is MDHEN, CDR2 SYDVKM. This CDR3 comprises 14 residues. The CDR3 DNA follows: TGTGCCAGCAGCCACGGGGGGCAGTCTCAGCCCCAGCATTTT. Translating it yields CASSHGGQSQPQHF.

The rearrangement links TRBV15 to TRBJ2-3, with D hard to call. The germline V gene has CDR1 LNHNV and CDR2 YYDKDF (reference sequence). The CDR3 is 13 residues long. V was trimmed by 0 bases and J by 10 bases, leaving 11 bases between them. CDR3 coding DNA: TGTGCCACCAGCAGAGATCTCCAGGTCGCGCAGTATTTT. It translates to CATSRDLQVAQYF. The full variable domain, in which reference TRBV15 and TRBJ2-3 provide the parts outside the CDR3, is DAMVIQNPRYQVTQFGKPVTLSCSQTLNHNVMYWYQQKSSQAPKLLFHYYDKDFNNEADTPDNFQSRRPNTSFCFLDIRSPGLGDTAMYLCATSRDLQVAQYFGPGTRLTVL.

This clone has just one count. The chain has TRBV5-6 and TRBJ1-2; TRBD1 agrees at 7 bases. Unmatched junction bases numbered 14, after V lost 4 bases and J lost 8 bases. The CDR3 is made up of 15 amino acids. Germline CDR1 reads SGHDT; CDR2 reads YYEEEE. The CDR3 DNA follows: TGTGCCAGCAGCCTCACGACAGGGACCGCGGGGGGCTACACCTTC. This codes for CASSLTTGTAGGYTF. Full variable domain (outside the CDR3, taken from reference TRBV5-6 and TRBJ1-2): DAGVTQSPTHLIKTRGQQVTLRCSPKSGHDTVSWYQQALGQGPQFIFQYYEEEERQRGNFPDRFSGHQFPNYSSELNVNALLLGDSALYLCASSLTTGTAGGYTFGSGTRLTVV.

The CDR3 reads CASSNITENTEAFF. As DNA, the CDR3 is TGTGCCAGCTCGAATATCACAGAGAACACTGAAGCTTTCTTT. The J gene is TRBJ1-1, the V gene TRBV6-4; D gene ambiguous. The length of the CDR3 is 14 residues. The V end was cut by 8 bases, the J end by 1 base, with 14 bases between. CDR1 and CDR2 from the germline V gene are MRHNA and SNTAGT.

J is TRBJ2-2 and V is TRBV6-1; TRBD1 matches 7 bases. The CDR3 contains 16 residues. V shed 4 bases, J shed 0 bases, and the junction held 5 bases outside the gene matches. CDR1 is MNHNS, CDR2 SASEGT, per germline. The CDR3 sequence: CASSATGTANTGELFF. Written as DNA, the CDR3 is TGTGCCAGCAGTGCTACCGGGACAGCGAACACCGGGGAGCTGTTTTTT.

V gene TRBV12-3 or TRBV12-4 combines with J gene TRBJ2-7; no firm D call. The length of the CDR3 is 12 residues. Trimming stripped 5 bases from V and 6 bases from J, with 11 bases between. For the CDR3, the DNA is TGTGCCAGCAGTCAATATCCAGGCGAGCAGTACTTC. This codes for CASSQYPGEQYF.